This T cell receptor (beta chain) derives from a study of shared clonotypes between healthy human individuals. Study as a whole: A couple of women and a few men aged 18 to 49 made up the donors. Study-wide points: Clonotype sharing levels among donors were expected to vary with sequencing depth.

The CDR3 contains 16 residues. The junction had 9 bases not matched to a gene; V was cut back by 0 bases and J by 4 bases. Germline loops: CDR1 SGHTA, CDR2 FQGNSA. Study processing details: ImmunoSEQ gave junction-only sequences without quality scores, so filtering differed. Clones were read by immunoSEQ multiplex PCR, and TCRdb kept only the in-frame ones, dropping some. V, J and clone size reflect that table, while D and trimming were determined from the DNA. The sample lists about 980,000 clones; more than 75% were seen once. A remark on this clone: The target antigen is unknown.

All participating donors were Caucasian adults from Nashville, Tennessee. The sequencing input was memory CD4+ T cells sorted from blood. The subset was: CD45RA-negative fraction. The clonotype was recovered from a young man in good health. The V call is TRBV7-2, the J call TRBJ2-7; 7 nucleotides line up with TRBD1. CDR3 residues: CASSLALKGAMYEQYF. The CDR3 region has the DNA TGTGCCAGCAGCTTAGCGCTTAAGGGGGCGATGTACGAGCAGTACTTC.